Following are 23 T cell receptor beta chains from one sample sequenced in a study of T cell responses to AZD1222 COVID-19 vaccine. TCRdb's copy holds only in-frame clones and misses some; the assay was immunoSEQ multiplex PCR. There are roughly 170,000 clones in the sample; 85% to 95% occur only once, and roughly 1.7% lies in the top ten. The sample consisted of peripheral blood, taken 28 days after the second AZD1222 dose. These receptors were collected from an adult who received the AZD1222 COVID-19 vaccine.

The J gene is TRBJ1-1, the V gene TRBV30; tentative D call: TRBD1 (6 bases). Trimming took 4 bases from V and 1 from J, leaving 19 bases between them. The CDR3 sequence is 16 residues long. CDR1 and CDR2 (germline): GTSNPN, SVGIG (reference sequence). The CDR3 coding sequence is TGTGCCTGGAAGTCTCGCTGGGGGCAGGAGAACACTGAAGCTTTCTTT. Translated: CAWKSRWGQENTEAFF. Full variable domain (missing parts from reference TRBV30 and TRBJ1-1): SQTIHQWPATLVQPVGSPLSLECTVEGTSNPNLYWYRQAAGRGLQLLFYSVGIGQISSEVPQNLSASRPQDRQFILSSKKLLLSDSGFYLCAWKSRWGQENTEAFFGQGTRLTVV.

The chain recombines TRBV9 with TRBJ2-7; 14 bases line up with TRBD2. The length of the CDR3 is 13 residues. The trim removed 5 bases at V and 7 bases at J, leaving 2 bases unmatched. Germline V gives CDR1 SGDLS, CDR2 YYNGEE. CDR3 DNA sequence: TGTGCCAGCAGTGGGACTAGCGGGAGAGAGCAGTACTTC. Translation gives CASSGTSGREQYF.

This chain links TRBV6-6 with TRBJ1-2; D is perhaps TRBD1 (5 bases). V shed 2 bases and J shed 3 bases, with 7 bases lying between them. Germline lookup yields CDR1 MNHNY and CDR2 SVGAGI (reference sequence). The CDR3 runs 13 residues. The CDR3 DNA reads TGTGCCAGCAGTTACGGGGGGGACTATGGCTACACCTTC. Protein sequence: CASSYGGDYGYTF.

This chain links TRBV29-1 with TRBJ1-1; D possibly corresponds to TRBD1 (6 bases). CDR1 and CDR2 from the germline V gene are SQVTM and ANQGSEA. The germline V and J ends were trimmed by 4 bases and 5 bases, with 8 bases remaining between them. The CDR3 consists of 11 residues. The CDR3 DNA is TGCAGCGTTGTCCAGGGGACTGAAGCTTTCTTT. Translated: CSVVQGTEAFF.

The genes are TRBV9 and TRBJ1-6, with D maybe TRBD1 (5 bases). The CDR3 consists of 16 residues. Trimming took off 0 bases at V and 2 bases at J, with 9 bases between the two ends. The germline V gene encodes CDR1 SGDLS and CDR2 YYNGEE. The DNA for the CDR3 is TGTGCCAGCAGCGTAGCAGGGACGCCCTATAATTCACCCCTCCACTTT. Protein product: CASSVAGTPYNSPLHF. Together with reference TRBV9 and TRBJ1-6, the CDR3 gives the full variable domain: DSGVTQTPKHLITATGQRVTLRCSPRSGDLSVYWYQQSLDQGLQFLIQYYNGEERAKGNILERFSAQQFPDLHSELNLSSLELGDSALYFCASSVAGTPYNSPLHFGNGTRLTVT.

CDR3 coding DNA: TGTGCCAGCAGAGACAGGGTGAAAAACACTGAAGCTTTCTTT. Its protein product is CASRDRVKNTEAFF. J is TRBJ1-1 and V is TRBV11-1; 7 bases are shared with TRBD1. V gave up 6 bases and J gave up 2 bases; unmatched junction bases: 6. The germline V gene has CDR1 SGHAT and CDR2 FQDESV (reference sequence). There are 14 residues in the CDR3.

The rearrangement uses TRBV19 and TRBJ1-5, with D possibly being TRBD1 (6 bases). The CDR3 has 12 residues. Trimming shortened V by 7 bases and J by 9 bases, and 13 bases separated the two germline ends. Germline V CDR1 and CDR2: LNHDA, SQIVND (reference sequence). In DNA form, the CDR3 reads TGTGCCAGTACCACAGGGTCATGGCCCCAGCATTTT. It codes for CASTTGSWPQHF.

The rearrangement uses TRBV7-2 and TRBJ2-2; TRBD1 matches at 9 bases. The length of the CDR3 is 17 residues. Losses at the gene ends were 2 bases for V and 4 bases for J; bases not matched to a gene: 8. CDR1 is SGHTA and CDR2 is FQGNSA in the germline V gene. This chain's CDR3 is CASSLWGQGSSTGELFF. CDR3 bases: TGTGCCAGCAGCTTATGGGGACAGGGAAGCAGCACCGGGGAGCTGTTTTTT.

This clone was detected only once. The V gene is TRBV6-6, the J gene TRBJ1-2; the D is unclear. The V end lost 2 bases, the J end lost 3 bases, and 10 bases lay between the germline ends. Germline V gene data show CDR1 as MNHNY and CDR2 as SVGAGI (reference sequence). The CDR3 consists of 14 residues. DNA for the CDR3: TGTGCCAGCAGTTACGCATCCCTCGACTATGGCTACACCTTC. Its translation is CASSYASLDYGYTF.

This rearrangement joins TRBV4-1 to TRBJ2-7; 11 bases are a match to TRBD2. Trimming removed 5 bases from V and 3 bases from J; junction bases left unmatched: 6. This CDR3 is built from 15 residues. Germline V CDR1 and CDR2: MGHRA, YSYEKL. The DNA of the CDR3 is TGCGCCAGCAGCACGGGACTAGCGGCCAGCTACGAGCAGTACTTC. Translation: CASSTGLAASYEQYF.

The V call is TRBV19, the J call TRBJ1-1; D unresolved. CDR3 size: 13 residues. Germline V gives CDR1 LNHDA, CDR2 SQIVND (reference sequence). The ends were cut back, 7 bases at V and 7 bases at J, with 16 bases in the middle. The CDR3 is CASTHLLEGEAFF. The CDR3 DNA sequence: TGTGCCAGTACCCACCTCCTGGAGGGTGAAGCTTTCTTT.

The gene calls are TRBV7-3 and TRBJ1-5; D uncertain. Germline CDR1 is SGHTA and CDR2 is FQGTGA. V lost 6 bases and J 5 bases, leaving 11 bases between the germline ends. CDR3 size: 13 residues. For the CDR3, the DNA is TGTGCCAGCAGTCAAATGGCGGATCAGCCCCAGCATTTT. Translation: CASSQMADQPQHF.

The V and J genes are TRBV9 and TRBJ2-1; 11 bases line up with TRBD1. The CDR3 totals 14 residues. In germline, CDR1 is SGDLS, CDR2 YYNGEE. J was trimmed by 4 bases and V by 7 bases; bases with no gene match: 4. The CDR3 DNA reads TGTGCCAGCGGACAGGGGGCGGGGTACAATGAGCAGTTCTTC. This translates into CASGQGAGYNEQFF.

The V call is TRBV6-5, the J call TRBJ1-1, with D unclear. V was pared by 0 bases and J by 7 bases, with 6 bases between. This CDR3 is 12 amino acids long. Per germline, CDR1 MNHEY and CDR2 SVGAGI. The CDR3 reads CASSYSGIEAFF. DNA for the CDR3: TGTGCCAGCAGTTACTCAGGAATTGAAGCTTTCTTT.

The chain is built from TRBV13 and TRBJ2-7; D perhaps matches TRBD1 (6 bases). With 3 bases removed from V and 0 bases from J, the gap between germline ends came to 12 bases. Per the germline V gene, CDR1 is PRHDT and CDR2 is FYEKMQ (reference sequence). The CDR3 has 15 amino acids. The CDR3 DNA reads TGTGCCAGCAGCTTGGGGGCGGTGAGCTCCTACGAGCAGTACTTC. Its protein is CASSLGAVSSYEQYF.

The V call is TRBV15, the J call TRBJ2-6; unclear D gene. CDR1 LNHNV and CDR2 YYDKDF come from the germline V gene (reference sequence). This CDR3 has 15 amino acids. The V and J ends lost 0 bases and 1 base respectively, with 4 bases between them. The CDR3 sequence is CATSRDWSGANVLTF. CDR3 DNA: TGTGCCACCAGCAGAGATTGGTCTGGGGCCAACGTCCTGACTTTC.

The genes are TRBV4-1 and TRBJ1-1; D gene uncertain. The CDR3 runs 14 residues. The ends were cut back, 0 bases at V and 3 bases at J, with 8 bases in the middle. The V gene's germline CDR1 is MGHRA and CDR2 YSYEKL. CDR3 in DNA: TGCGCCAGCAGCCAAGATTTCGTGGACACTGAAGCTTTCTTT. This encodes CASSQDFVDTEAFF.

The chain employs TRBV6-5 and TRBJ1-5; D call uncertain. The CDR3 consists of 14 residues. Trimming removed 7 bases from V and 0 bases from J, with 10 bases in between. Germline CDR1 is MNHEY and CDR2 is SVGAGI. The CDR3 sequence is CASMKIHSNQPQHF. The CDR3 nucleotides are TGTGCCAGCATGAAAATCCATAGCAATCAGCCCCAGCATTTT.

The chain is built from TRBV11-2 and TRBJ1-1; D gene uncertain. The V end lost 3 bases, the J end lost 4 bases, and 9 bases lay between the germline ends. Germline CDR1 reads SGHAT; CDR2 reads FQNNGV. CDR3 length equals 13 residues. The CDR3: CASSFRAGTEAFF. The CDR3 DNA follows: TGTGCCAGCAGCTTTAGGGCGGGCACTGAAGCTTTCTTT.

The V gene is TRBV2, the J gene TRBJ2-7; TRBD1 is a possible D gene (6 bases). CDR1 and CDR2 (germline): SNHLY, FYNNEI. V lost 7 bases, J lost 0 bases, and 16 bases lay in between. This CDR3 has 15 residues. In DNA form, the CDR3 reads TGTGCCAGCACTCTCTATTCGGGACACTCCTACGAGCAGTACTTC. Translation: CASTLYSGHSYEQYF.

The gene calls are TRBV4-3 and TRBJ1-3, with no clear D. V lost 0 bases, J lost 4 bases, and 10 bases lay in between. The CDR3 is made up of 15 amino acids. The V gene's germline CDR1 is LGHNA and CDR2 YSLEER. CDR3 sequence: CASSQDPGPGNTIYF. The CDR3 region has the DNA TGCGCCAGCAGCCAAGACCCCGGGCCAGGAAACACCATATATTTT.

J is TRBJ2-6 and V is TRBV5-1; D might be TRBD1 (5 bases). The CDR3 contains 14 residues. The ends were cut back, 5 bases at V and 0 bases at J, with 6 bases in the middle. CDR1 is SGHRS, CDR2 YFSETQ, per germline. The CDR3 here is CASRDSSGANVLTF. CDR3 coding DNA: TGCGCCAGCAGAGACAGCTCTGGGGCCAACGTCCTGACTTTC.

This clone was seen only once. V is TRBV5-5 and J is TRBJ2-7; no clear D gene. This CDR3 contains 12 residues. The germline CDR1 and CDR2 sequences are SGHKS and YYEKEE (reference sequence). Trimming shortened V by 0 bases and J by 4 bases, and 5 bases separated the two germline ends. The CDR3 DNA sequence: TGTGCCAGCAGCTTGGGTCAGTACGAGCAGTACTTC. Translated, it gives CASSLGQYEQYF.